The present entry profiles one T cell receptor (beta chain) with its context. V lost 6 bases, J lost 3 bases, and 11 bases lay in between. Germline V gene data show CDR1 as MNHEY and CDR2 as SMNVEV (reference sequence). CDR3 length equals 13 residues. This entry comes from a study of blood T cell repertoires in COVID-19. On the study more broadly: Specimens from acute and convalescent COVID-19 originated in the United States, Italy and Spain. T cells, B-cell-depleted T cells, or PBMCs supplied cDNA or gDNA.

Per the original data handling: Amplification of reference gene primers was used by the study to estimate nucleated cell counts. TCRdb's copy holds only in-frame clones and misses some; the assay was immunoSEQ multiplex PCR. V and J calls and clone size are copied from that table; D and trimming were computed from the DNA. The profile shows roughly 320,000 clones, roughly 85% of them singletons. This clonotype originated in a human donor in a cohort sampled during active COVID-19. The gene calls are TRBV27 and TRBJ1-2; no clear D. Source material: peripheral blood. CDR3 amino acids: CASRGTVDYGYTF. In DNA, the CDR3 is TGTGCCAGCAGGGGCACAGTAGACTATGGCTACACCTTC.